These T cell receptor beta chains were read from a single sample in a study of T cell repertoires in ileal Crohn's disease. The method was immunoSEQ multiplex PCR; TCRdb's version includes in-frame clones alone and lacks a portion of them. The sample holds roughly 30,000 clones; roughly 78% are singletons and the top ten take roughly 19%. Sequenced: ileal tissue. Every receptor here comes from an adult with Crohn's disease. The CDR3 runs from the conserved cysteine through the conserved F or W. The order of the fields is CDR3 DNA, CDR3 protein, J gene, CDR3 length, clone size, V gene, D gene. D genes are given only for firm matches. Clone size is given for some rows only: seen once, a few or many times, or a class if the clone is expanded.

CDR3 DNA: TGTGCCAGCAGCTTAACGGGGGGGAGGCACGGGGAGCTGTTTTTT
CDR3 protein: CASSLTGGRHGELFF
J gene: TRBJ2-2
CDR3 length: 15
clone size: NA
V gene: TRBV11-2
D gene: TRBD2

CDR3 DNA: TGTGCCAGCAGCTCAAGGAGCTCCTACGAGCAGTACTTC
CDR3 protein: CASSSRSSYEQYF
J gene: TRBJ2-7
CDR3 length: 13
clone size: NA
V gene: TRBV5-4
D gene: NA

CDR3 DNA: TGTGCCAGTAGTATAGGATTTGCGGGGGGGGATGAGCAGTTCTTC
CDR3 protein: CASSIGFAGGDEQFF
J gene: TRBJ2-1
CDR3 length: 15
clone size: NA
V gene: TRBV19
D gene: TRBD2

CDR3 DNA: TGTGCCAGTAGCCCCCCTAGCGGGAGGGGAGATACGCAGTATTTT
CDR3 protein: CASSPPSGRGDTQYF
J gene: TRBJ2-3
CDR3 length: 15
clone size: NA
V gene: TRBV19
D gene: TRBD2

CDR3 DNA: TGCGCCAGCAGCCTAAAGCTCGGCGGGCTGGGAGGGGAGCTGTTTTTT
CDR3 protein: CASSLKLGGLGGELFF
J gene: TRBJ2-2
CDR3 length: 16
clone size: few
V gene: TRBV4-1
D gene: NA

CDR3 DNA: TGCGCCAGCAGTCCACAGGGATACTACGAGCAGTACTTC
CDR3 protein: CASSPQGYYEQYF
J gene: TRBJ2-7
CDR3 length: 13
clone size: few
V gene: TRBV10-2
D gene: NA

CDR3 DNA: TGCGCCAGCAGCTTGGGGGGACTGCAAGAGACCCAGTACTTC
CDR3 protein: CASSLGGLQETQYF
J gene: TRBJ2-5
CDR3 length: 14
clone size: once
V gene: TRBV5-1
D gene: NA

CDR3 DNA: TGCGCCGGCAGTGAGCAGGGGACCATCTCTGAAGCTTTCTTT
CDR3 protein: CAGSEQGTISEAFF
J gene: TRBJ1-1
CDR3 length: 14
clone size: NA
V gene: TRBV10-2
D gene: NA

CDR3 DNA: TGTGCCAGTAGGTACAGGGACGAGCAGTACTTC
CDR3 protein: CASRYRDEQYF
J gene: TRBJ2-7
CDR3 length: 11
clone size: NA
V gene: TRBV19
D gene: NA

CDR3 DNA: TGCGCCAGCAGCTTGAGACCCGGGGGGGGGAACACCGGGGAGCTGTTTTTT
CDR3 protein: CASSLRPGGGNTGELFF
J gene: TRBJ2-2
CDR3 length: 17
clone size: NA
V gene: TRBV5-1
D gene: TRBD2

CDR3 DNA: TGTGCCAGCAGCCCTAGACAGGGGAATTACGAGCAGTACTTC
CDR3 protein: CASSPRQGNYEQYF
J gene: TRBJ2-7
CDR3 length: 14
clone size: NA
V gene: TRBV7-2
D gene: TRBD1

CDR3 DNA: TGTGCCAGCAGCTTCGTCCATGAGCAGTTCTTC
CDR3 protein: CASSFVHEQFF
J gene: TRBJ2-1
CDR3 length: 11
clone size: NA
V gene: TRBV7-2
D gene: NA

CDR3 DNA: TGTGCCAGCAGTCCCTACCCAGGGGGAAACTATGGCTACACCTTC
CDR3 protein: CASSPYPGGNYGYTF
J gene: TRBJ1-2
CDR3 length: 15
clone size: NA
V gene: TRBV6-5
D gene: TRBD1

CDR3 DNA: TGTGCCAGCAGCCCATCTAGCGGGGGGTACAATGAGCAGTTCTTC
CDR3 protein: CASSPSSGGYNEQFF
J gene: TRBJ2-1
CDR3 length: 15
clone size: NA
V gene: TRBV7-2
D gene: TRBD2

CDR3 DNA: TGTGCCAGCAGCGCCCTTTCCGGCTACGAGCAGTACTTC
CDR3 protein: CASSALSGYEQYF
J gene: TRBJ2-7
CDR3 length: 13
clone size: NA
V gene: TRBV6-6
D gene: NA

CDR3 DNA: TGTGCCAGCAGTTACAGGGGGGGAGGGTACCAAGAGACCCAGTACTTC
CDR3 protein: CASSYRGGGYQETQYF
J gene: TRBJ2-5
CDR3 length: 16
clone size: NA
V gene: TRBV6-6
D gene: NA

CDR3 DNA: TGTGCCAGCAGTACTCTCGGGGGTTACGAGCAGTACTTC
CDR3 protein: CASSTLGGYEQYF
J gene: TRBJ2-7
CDR3 length: 13
clone size: NA
V gene: TRBV6-6
D gene: NA